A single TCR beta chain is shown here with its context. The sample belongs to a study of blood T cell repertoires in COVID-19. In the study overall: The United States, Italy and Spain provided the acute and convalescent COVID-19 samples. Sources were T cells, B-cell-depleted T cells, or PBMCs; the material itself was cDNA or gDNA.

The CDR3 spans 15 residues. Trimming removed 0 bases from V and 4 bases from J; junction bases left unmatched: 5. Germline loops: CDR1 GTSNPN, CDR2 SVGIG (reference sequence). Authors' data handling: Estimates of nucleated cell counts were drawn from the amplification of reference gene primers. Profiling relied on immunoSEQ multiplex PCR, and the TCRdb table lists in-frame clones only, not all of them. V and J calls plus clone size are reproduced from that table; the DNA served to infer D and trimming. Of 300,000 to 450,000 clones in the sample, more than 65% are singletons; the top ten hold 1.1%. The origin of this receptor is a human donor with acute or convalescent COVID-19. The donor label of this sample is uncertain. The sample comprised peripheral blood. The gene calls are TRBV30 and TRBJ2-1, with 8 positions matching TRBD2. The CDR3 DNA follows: TGTGCCTGGAGTGTTCGGACTAGCAGGTACAATGAGCAGTTCTTC. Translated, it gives CAWSVRTSRYNEQFF.